Listed below are T cell receptor beta chains from one sample, sequenced in a study of blood T cell repertoires in COVID-19. Assay used: immunoSEQ multiplex PCR; TCRdb lists only in-frame clones, some missing. The sample has 180,000 or so clones; around 79% are singletons. What was sequenced was PBMCs or T cells enriched from blood (not recorded which). The receptors were gathered from a man over 45 who had recovered from COVID-19. Both conserved end residues are trimmed from each CDR3.

>TRBJ1-1|TRBV7-6
ASSLDGGEAF
>TRBJ1-5|TRBV6-5
ASSRQGASNQPQH
>TRBJ2-7|TRBV23-1
AGRDRDYEQY
>TRBJ2-7|TRBV5-1
ASSRDRDYEQY
>TRBJ2-7|TRBV12-2
ASRLPHSGSAVYEQY
>TRBJ1-4|TRBV25-1
ASSVQGQNEKLF
>TRBJ2-5|TRBV3-1/TRBV3-2
ASRVGGGGGQTQY
>TRBJ1-6|TRBV2
ASSPDRALH
>TRBJ1-1|TRBV7-2
ASSLYREGTEAF
>TRBJ2-5|TRBV5-1
ASSLSGTSKETQY
>TRBJ1-6|TRBV7-6
ASSSLQGNSPLH
>TRBJ2-3|TRBV4-2
ASSQVGAGGRPDTQY
>TRBJ1-5|TRBV29-1
SVTGDNQPQH
>TRBJ2-5|TRBV5-5
ASSPVFFPSGGSETQY
>TRBJ2-2|TRBV28
ASRTSGSVRTGELF
>TRBJ1-2|TRBV27
ASRAPGIENYGYT